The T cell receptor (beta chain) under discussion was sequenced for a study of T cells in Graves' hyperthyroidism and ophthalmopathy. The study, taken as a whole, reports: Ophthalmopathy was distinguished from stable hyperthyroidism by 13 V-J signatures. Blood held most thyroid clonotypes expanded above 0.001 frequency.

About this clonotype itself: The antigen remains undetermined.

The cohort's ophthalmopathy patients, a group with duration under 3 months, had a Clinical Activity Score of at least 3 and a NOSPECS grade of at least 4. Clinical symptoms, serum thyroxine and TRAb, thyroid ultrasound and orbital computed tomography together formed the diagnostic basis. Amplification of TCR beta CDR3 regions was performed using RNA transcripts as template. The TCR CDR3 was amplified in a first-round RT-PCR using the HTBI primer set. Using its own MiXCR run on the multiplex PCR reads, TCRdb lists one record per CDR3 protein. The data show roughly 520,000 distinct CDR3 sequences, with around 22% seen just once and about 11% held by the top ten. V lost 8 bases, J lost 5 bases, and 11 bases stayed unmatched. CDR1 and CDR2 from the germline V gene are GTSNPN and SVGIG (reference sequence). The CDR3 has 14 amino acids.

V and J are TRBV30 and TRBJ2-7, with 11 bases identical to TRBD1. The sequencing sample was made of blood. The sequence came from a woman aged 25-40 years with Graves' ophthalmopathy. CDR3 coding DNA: TGTGCCAGCTCACCATTGGACAGGGGGCACGAGCAGTACTTC. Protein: CASSPLDRGHEQYF.